The entry below gives a single T cell receptor (beta chain) sequence along with its context. Authors' processing steps: Amplification of reference gene primers provided the estimated nucleated cell counts. Sequenced by immunoSEQ multiplex PCR; TCRdb stores in-frame clones only, minus some. V, J and clone size derive from that table, while D and trimming were established from the DNA sequence. The sample includes hundreds of thousands of clones, about 83% of them seen just once. This sample is drawn from a study of blood T cell repertoires in COVID-19. Study context: From the United States, Italy and Spain came samples of acute and convalescent COVID-19. T cells, B-cell-depleted T cells, or PBMCs supplied cDNA or gDNA.

CDR1 is SGHRS and CDR2 is YFSETQ in the germline V gene. The germline V and J ends were trimmed by 4 bases and 2 bases, with 13 bases remaining between them. This CDR3 contains 14 residues. The sequence was collected from an older man with acute or convalescent COVID-19. The V and J genes are TRBV5-1 and TRBJ2-7; D ambiguous. The sequenced sample was peripheral blood. Here the CDR3 reads CASSEDGLTYEQYF. CDR3 sequence (DNA): TGCGCCAGCAGCGAAGACGGGTTGACCTACGAGCAGTACTTC.